This TCR beta chain was identified in a study of cytomegalovirus exposure and HLA in healthy donors. Overall study findings and caveats: Associated with cytomegalovirus, according to the listing, were some 180 TCR beta chains.

PCR amplification relied on 60 Vbeta primers (plus 13 Jbeta primers). Sequenced by immunoSEQ multiplex PCR; TCRdb stores in-frame clones only, minus some. The table includes approximately 130,000 clones, 60% to 85% detected once. A note on this clone: What it binds is not known.

Healthy bone marrow donors formed the donor group. The specimen sequenced was PBMCs. The clonotype was recovered from a woman in her thirties or forties in good health and CMV-seronegative.

In DNA, the CDR3 is TGCGCACGGGGGGCGAAGACTGAAGCTTTCTTT. This codes for CARGAKTEAFF. V is TRBV23-1 and J is TRBJ1-1; tentative D call: TRBD1 (6 bases). TRBV23-1 is identified as an open reading frame with a role that is uncertain. The CDR3 covers 11 residues.